This passage covers 20 T cell receptor beta chains from one sample sequenced in a study of T cell responses to AZD1222 COVID-19 vaccine. Assay used: immunoSEQ multiplex PCR; TCRdb lists only in-frame clones, some missing. Among approximately 160,000 clones, around 92% were seen once, and the ten largest hold 0.9%. The specimen comprised peripheral blood, sampled on day 0 of AZD1222 vaccination. These receptors all stem from an adult in good health.

V is TRBV6-1 and J is TRBJ2-3; the match to TRBD1 covers 9 bases. V dropped 3 bases and J dropped 3; count of bases not matched to a gene: 1. CDR3 length: 14 amino acids. Germline CDR1 reads MNHNS; CDR2 reads SASEGT. CDR3 protein: CASSEGQGTDTQYF. CDR3 coding DNA: TGTGCCAGCAGTGAGGGACAGGGTACAGATACGCAGTATTTT.

The chain recombines TRBV7-9 with TRBJ1-6, with D maybe TRBD1 (5 bases). Trimming pared 3 bases from V and 2 bases from J, leaving 11 bases between. This CDR3 contains 16 residues. Germline V gene sequence: CDR1 SEHNR, CDR2 FQNEAQ (reference sequence). Here the CDR3 reads CASSLSWGTYNSPLHF. DNA of the CDR3: TGTGCCAGCAGCTTGTCATGGGGGACCTATAATTCACCCCTCCACTTT.

The V gene is TRBV11-2, the J gene TRBJ2-7; 9 positions agree with TRBD2. The trim removed 5 bases at V and 2 bases at J, leaving 10 bases unmatched. The CDR3 has 16 residues. Germline V CDR1 and CDR2: SGHAT, FQNNGV. CDR3 nucleotide sequence: TGTGCCAGCAGCGCTACCGGGACTAGCCTCGCCTACGAGCAGTACTTC. This sequence encodes CASSATGTSLAYEQYF.

The chain combines TRBV7-9 with TRBJ2-3; 7 bases map to TRBD1. Trimming cost V 4 bases and J 8 bases; bases outside gene matches: 9. Germline V CDR1 and CDR2: SEHNR, FQNEAQ (reference sequence). The CDR3 totals 14 residues. The CDR3 reads CASSSGQMLGTQYF. The CDR3, as DNA: TGTGCCAGCAGCTCGGGACAGATGCTTGGTACGCAGTATTTT.

The V gene is TRBV19, the J gene TRBJ1-4, with D perhaps matching TRBD1 (5 bases). The germline V gene encodes CDR1 LNHDA and CDR2 SQIVND (reference sequence). The V and J ends lost 1 base and 3 bases respectively, with 9 bases between them. The CDR3 is made up of 15 amino acids. CDR3 in DNA: TGTGCCAGTAGTATAGCGGGACCAGCTAATGAAAAACTGTTTTTT. Residues: CASSIAGPANEKLFF.

V gene TRBV7-8 combines with J gene TRBJ2-1; 7 bases are shared with TRBD2. With 6 bases clipped from V and 8 bases from J, the junction kept 13 bases outside the gene matches. The germline V gene has CDR1 SGHVS and CDR2 FQNEAQ. CDR3 length: 15 residues. CDR3 sequence reads: CASSRPGLERHEQFF. CDR3 DNA sequence: TGTGCCAGCAGTCGCCCTGGACTAGAGCGCCATGAGCAGTTCTTC.

V usage is TRBV27 and J usage is TRBJ2-7; D possibly corresponds to TRBD1 (5 bases). V was pared by 5 bases and J by 5 bases, with 19 bases between. Per the germline V gene, CDR1 is MNHEY and CDR2 is SMNVEV (reference sequence). This CDR3 has 15 residues. The CDR3 loop reads CASSLSGRLLNEQYF. The CDR3, as DNA: TGTGCCAGCAGTCTGTCAGGGCGCCTTCTGAACGAGCAGTACTTC.

This rearrangement joins TRBV24-1 to TRBJ2-5; TRBD1 matches 7 bases. The CDR3 length is 14 residues. V lost 7 bases to trimming and J lost 3 bases; unmatched junction nucleotides: 7. Per germline, CDR1 KGHDR and CDR2 SFDVKD. The CDR3 region has the DNA TGTGCCACCAGCATAGTGACAGGGAAAGAGACCCAGTACTTC. This codes for CATSIVTGKETQYF.

As to this clone: Other DNA sequences in this sample translate to the same CDR3. The V gene is TRBV5-1, the J gene TRBJ1-3; D possibly corresponds to TRBD1 (5 bases). This CDR3 region has 14 residues. Looked up from germline, CDR1 is SGHRS and CDR2 is YFSETQ. V lost 5 bases and J 1 base, leaving 10 bases between the germline ends. CDR3 sequence (DNA): TGCGCCAGCAGACCTCAGGGATCTGGAAACACCATATATTTT. It is translated as CASRPQGSGNTIYF.

About this clone: The junction departs from germline at one end; a sequencing error may be responsible. The chain combines TRBV2 with TRBJ1-5, with 8 bases that match TRBD1. CDR1 SNHLY and CDR2 FYNNEI come from the germline V gene. This CDR3 has 15 residues. The CDR3 DNA reads as TGTGCCAGCAGTGTAGAGGGACAGGCAAATCGGCCCCAGCATTTT. Protein: CASSVEGQANRPQHF. The complete variable domain, with remaining parts taken from reference TRBV2 and TRBJ1-5, reads EPEVTQTPSHQVTQMGQEVILRCVPISNHLYFYWYRQILGQKVEFLVSFYNNEISEKSEIFDDQFSVERPDGSNFTLKIRSTKLEDSAMYFCASSVEGQANRPQHFGDGTRLSIL.

This chain uses TRBV2 with TRBJ2-7; 10 bases map to TRBD1. The CDR3 contains 14 residues. Germline V gene data show CDR1 as SNHLY and CDR2 as FYNNEI. Trimming took 6 bases from V and 3 from J; bases not matched to a gene: 5. The CDR3 sequence: CASSRQGAGYEQYF. CDR3 bases: TGTGCCAGCAGCCGACAGGGGGCGGGCTACGAGCAGTACTTC. The complete variable domain, with remaining parts taken from reference TRBV2 and TRBJ2-7, reads EPEVTQTPSHQVTQMGQEVILRCVPISNHLYFYWYRQILGQKVEFLVSFYNNEISEKSEIFDDQFSVERPDGSNFTLKIRSTKLEDSAMYFCASSRQGAGYEQYFGPGTRLTVT.

A single count supports this clone. The chain has TRBV15 and TRBJ2-5, with 7 bases identical to TRBD1. The CDR3 is 14 residues long. Germline CDR1 reads LNHNV; CDR2 reads YYDKDF (reference sequence). Losses at the gene ends were 5 bases for V and 3 bases for J; bases not matched to a gene: 6. The chain's CDR3 is CATSPRTGEETQYF. Here the CDR3 DNA reads TGTGCCACCAGCCCTCGGACAGGAGAAGAGACCCAGTACTTC.

The rearrangement uses TRBV2 and TRBJ1-1; D remains ambiguous. Germline V gene lookup returns CDR1 SNHLY and CDR2 FYNNEI. CDR3 size: 16 residues. V shed 6 bases and J shed 0 bases, with 17 bases lying between them. This CDR3 is CASSHSPSSMNTEAFF. CDR3 DNA sequence: TGTGCCAGCAGCCACAGCCCTAGTAGCATGAACACTGAAGCTTTCTTT.

This clone was counted once. V and J are TRBV9 and TRBJ1-2, with D hard to call. Germline values: CDR1 SGDLS, CDR2 YYNGEE. The CDR3 covers 14 residues. V dropped 1 base and J dropped 6 bases, with 13 bases sitting between them. The CDR3 reads CASSVNRGENGYTF. CDR3 bases: TGTGCCAGCAGCGTAAACCGGGGAGAAAATGGCTACACCTTC.

The chain has TRBV7-9 and TRBJ1-1; TRBD1 might be the D (5 bases). The CDR3 runs 17 residues. The germline CDR1 and CDR2 sequences are SEHNR and FQNEAQ (reference sequence). V lost 3 bases and J lost 1, with 18 bases in between. The CDR3: CASSFLEGHPKNTEAFF. The CDR3, as DNA: TGTGCCAGCAGCTTTTTAGAGGGGCACCCCAAGAACACTGAAGCTTTCTTT.

The genes are TRBV24-1 and TRBJ2-3; 10 bases are a match to TRBD1. The V gene end was trimmed by 7 bases and the J gene end by 1 base; junction bases not matched to a gene: 10. There are 17 residues in the CDR3. The germline CDR1 and CDR2 sequences are KGHDR and SFDVKD. CDR3 DNA: TGTGCCACCAGCAAAGGACAAGGGACAGGGGGCACAGATACGCAGTATTTT. This gives the protein CATSKGQGTGGTDTQYF.

V is TRBV7-9 and J is TRBJ1-5, with unresolved D. Germline V gene lookup returns CDR1 SEHNR and CDR2 FQNEAQ (reference sequence). The germline V and J ends were trimmed by 1 base and 2 bases, with 15 bases remaining between them. The CDR3 totals 17 residues. CDR3: CASSLDLGLGGNQPQHF. The CDR3 DNA is TGTGCCAGCAGCTTAGATTTAGGCCTTGGGGGCAATCAGCCCCAGCATTTT.

The chain links TRBV4-2 to TRBJ2-1; D might be TRBD2 (6 bases). With 0 bases removed from V and 9 bases from J, the gap between germline ends came to 18 bases. CDR1 LGHNA and CDR2 YNFKEQ come from the germline V gene. The CDR3 covers 16 residues. CDR3 protein: CASSQDLGREEGEQFF. CDR3 coding DNA: TGTGCCAGCAGCCAAGATTTGGGACGAGAGGAGGGTGAGCAGTTCTTC.

The genes are TRBV14 and TRBJ1-2; maybe TRBD1 (5 bases). Trimming stripped 4 bases from V and 3 bases from J, with 9 bases between. The CDR3 length is 13 residues. CDR1 is SGHDN, CDR2 FVKESK, per germline. This chain's CDR3 is CASSPDRDYGYTF. CDR3 nucleotide sequence: TGTGCCAGCAGCCCCGACAGAGACTATGGCTACACCTTC. Looking up the rest from reference TRBV14 and TRBJ1-2 gives the full variable domain: EAGVTQFPSHSVIEKGQTVTLRCDPISGHDNLYWYRRVMGKEIKFLLHFVKESKQDESGMPNNRFLAERTGGTYSTLKVQPAELEDSGVYFCASSPDRDYGYTFGSGTRLTVV.

J is TRBJ1-4 and V is TRBV12-3 or TRBV12-4, with no clear D. V was pared by 6 bases and J by 8 bases, with 7 bases between. The CDR3 contains 11 residues. Written as DNA, the CDR3 is TGTGCCAGCAGGGAGACGGAAAAACTGTTTTTT. As protein: CASRETEKLFF.